Listed below are T cell receptor beta chains from one sample, sequenced in a study of blood T cell repertoires in COVID-19. The data were produced by immunoSEQ multiplex PCR, yet TCRdb's version contains in-frame clones alone and is incomplete. The table has about 150,000 clones, roughly 78% seen once; the top ten hold 1.5% to 2%. Input material: peripheral blood. The receptors shown here come from a man at least 80 years old with acute or convalescent COVID-19. The CDR3 runs from the conserved cysteine through the conserved F or W. A D gene is named only where the DNA matches it firmly.

CDR3 protein	V gene	D gene	J gene
CASSQGTGVATNEKLFF	TRBV3-1/TRBV3-2	TRBD1	TRBJ1-4
CASSQGDRTNEKLFF	TRBV28	TRBD1	TRBJ1-4
CATGSLVTQYF	TRBV24-1	.	TRBJ2-3
CAWRGGTEAFF	TRBV5-4	.	TRBJ1-1
CASSPTGIPGYGYTF	TRBV27	.	TRBJ1-2
CASRHDRVGKNTGELFF	TRBV3-1/TRBV3-2	TRBD1	TRBJ2-2
CATQGLVGDTQYF	TRBV10-3	.	TRBJ2-3
CASSQVVSQGGSPLHF	TRBV4-1	.	TRBJ1-6
CASSFRTGACEQYF	TRBV21-1	.	TRBJ2-7
CASSPTLTQGGGNTIYF	TRBV7-6	.	TRBJ1-3
CASSHSTTEAFF	TRBV9	.	TRBJ1-1
CSVEDQFQETQYF	TRBV29-1	.	TRBJ2-5
CASSLSGAGGYTF	TRBV27	.	TRBJ1-2
CASSLRQTPFSYEQYF	TRBV7-9	.	TRBJ2-7
CAISDYGQGSTGELFF	TRBV10-3	TRBD1	TRBJ2-2
CASSELDRNQPQHF	TRBV2	.	TRBJ1-5
CASSSGQGVFTEAFF	TRBV5-1	TRBD1	TRBJ1-1
CASSLEGASLGQETQYF	TRBV5-1	.	TRBJ2-5
CASSFPGWSTDTQYF	TRBV5-6	.	TRBJ2-3
CASLPSRDRAGNTIYF	TRBV27	TRBD1	TRBJ1-3
CASSGAAGGRETQYF	TRBV5-1	TRBD2	TRBJ2-5
CASQVDRVGRELFF	TRBV28	.	TRBJ2-2